A single sample is the source of the 31 T cell receptor beta chains below, sequenced in a study of blood T cell repertoires in COVID-19. Sequenced by immunoSEQ multiplex PCR; TCRdb stores in-frame clones only, minus some. Of fewer than 350,000 clones in the sample, 80% to 90% were seen once. Material: peripheral blood. The receptor source for this set is a woman in her twenties or thirties with COVID-19, enrolled during active disease.

This rearrangement joins TRBV2 to TRBJ2-1, with 11 positions matching TRBD2. V trimming: 6 bases; J trimming: 4 bases; junction bases outside the gene matches: 8. CDR3 length: 16 residues. CDR1 SNHLY and CDR2 FYNNEI come from the germline V gene. The CDR3 spells CASRESSGGAYNEQFF. DNA for the CDR3: TGTGCCAGCAGAGAGAGTAGCGGGGGGGCTTACAATGAGCAGTTCTTC.

The chain combines TRBV6-5 with TRBJ1-1, with D possibly matching TRBD1 (6 bases). This CDR3 contains 13 residues. Germline CDR1 reads MNHEY; CDR2 reads SVGAGI. V shed 5 bases and J shed 2 bases, with 9 bases lying between them. For the CDR3, the DNA is TGTGCCAGCAGTACAGGGTTCAACACTGAAGCTTTCTTT. The encoded protein is CASSTGFNTEAFF.

The rearrangement uses TRBV6-1 and TRBJ1-4; no clear D. The CDR3 is made up of 13 amino acids. CDR1 is MNHNS, CDR2 SASEGT, per germline. V was shortened by 2 bases and J by 9 bases, with 10 bases between the two germline ends. The CDR3 sequence is CASSEHGRKKLFF. CDR3 nucleotides: TGTGCCAGCAGTGAACACGGCAGGAAAAAACTGTTTTTT.

This chain uses TRBV18 with TRBJ1-3; D might be TRBD1 (5 bases). Trimming shortened V by 5 bases and J by 1 base, and 9 bases separated the two germline ends. The CDR3 extends over 14 amino acids. Germline V CDR1 and CDR2: KGHSH, LQKENI. The CDR3 region has the DNA TGTGCCAGCTCAGAGACAGCATCTGGAAACACCATATATTTT. Translating it yields CASSETASGNTIYF. Together with reference TRBV18 and TRBJ1-3, the CDR3 gives the full variable domain: NAGVMQNPRHLVRRRGQEARLRCSPMKGHSHVYWYRQLPEEGLKFMVYLQKENIIDESGMPKERFSAEFPKEGPSILRIQQVVRGDSAAYFCASSETASGNTIYFGEGSWLTVV.

The V call is TRBV9, the J call TRBJ1-5; D is unclear. The V end lost 4 bases, the J end lost 3 bases, and 26 bases lay between the germline ends. CDR3 size: 19 residues. Germline CDR1 SGDLS, CDR2 YYNGEE. CDR3 region: CASSLPAGPLLNTNQPQHF. In nucleotides, the CDR3 is TGTGCCAGCAGCTTACCCGCAGGTCCTCTATTAAACACCAATCAGCCCCAGCATTTT. The variable domain in full, completed from reference TRBV9 and TRBJ1-5, reads DSGVTQTPKHLITATGQRVTLRCSPRSGDLSVYWYQQSLDQGLQFLIQYYNGEERAKGNILERFSAQQFPDLHSELNLSSLELGDSALYFCASSLPAGPLLNTNQPQHFGDGTRLSIL.

The gene calls are TRBV5-5 and TRBJ1-2; TRBD1 matches 8 bases. The CDR3 has 15 amino acids. V was pared by 3 bases and J by 4 bases, with 8 bases of the junction left unmatched. Germline assignment: CDR1 SGHKS and CDR2 YYEKEE (reference sequence). CDR3 in DNA: TGTGCCAGCAGCTCCGACAGGGGACTCCCCTATGGCTACACCTTC. Protein: CASSSDRGLPYGYTF.

This chain joins TRBV6-5 and TRBJ2-5; TRBD2 might be the D (5 bases). Germline CDR1 MNHEY, CDR2 SVGAGI. The CDR3 loop spans 12 amino acids. The CDR3 region is CATQIAQETQYF. DNA for the CDR3: TGTGCTACCCAAATAGCGCAAGAGACCCAGTACTTC.

The V gene is TRBV6-5, the J gene TRBJ2-7; D gene uncertain. This CDR3 is 13 amino acids long. Germline V gene sequence: CDR1 MNHEY, CDR2 SVGAGI. Trimming removed 4 bases from V and 0 bases from J, with 7 bases in between. In DNA form, the CDR3 reads TGTGCCAGCAGTTCCGCGTACTCCTACGAGCAGTACTTC. Its translation is CASSSAYSYEQYF.

V is TRBV6-1 and J is TRBJ1-2, with a possible D match to TRBD1 (6 bases). The germline V and J ends were trimmed by 4 bases and 8 bases, with 26 bases remaining between them. Germline-derived CDR1 and CDR2 are MNHNS and SASEGT. The CDR3 loop spans 17 amino acids. The CDR3 coding sequence is TGTGCCAGCAGTGTAAACAGGGCTGGCCTCGACATGGTAGGCTACACCTTC. Translating it yields CASSVNRAGLDMVGYTF.

This chain connects TRBV5-4 to TRBJ1-6; TRBD1 aligns across 7 bases. J lost 3 bases, V lost 4 bases, and 7 bases had no gene match. Germline V lookup: CDR1 SGHNT, CDR2 YYREEE (reference sequence). This CDR3 is built from 16 residues. CDR3 region: CASSIIDRDYNSPLHF. The CDR3, as DNA: TGTGCCAGCAGCATAATCGACAGGGACTATAATTCACCCCTCCACTTT. The variable domain in full, with the rest retrieved from reference TRBV5-4 and TRBJ1-6, is ETGVTQSPTHLIKTRGQQVTLRCSSQSGHNTVSWYQQALGQGPQFIFQYYREEENGRGNFPPRFSGLQFPNYSSELNVNALELDDSALYLCASSIIDRDYNSPLHFGNGTRLTVT.

The chain has TRBV27 and TRBJ2-5; D may be TRBD1 (5 bases). From germline, CDR1 is MNHEY and CDR2 SMNVEV (reference sequence). The CDR3 has 13 amino acids. Trimming took off 2 bases at V and 5 bases at J, with 9 bases between the two ends. The CDR3 is CASSLRGIETQYF. The CDR3 region has the DNA TGTGCCAGCAGTTTAAGGGGTATCGAGACCCAGTACTTC.

V is TRBV3-1 (or the pseudogene TRBV3-2) and J is TRBJ1-1; 9 bases match TRBD1. From germline, CDR1 is LGHDT and CDR2 YNNKEL (reference sequence). The CDR3 has 16 amino acids. The trim removed 5 bases at V and 5 bases at J, leaving 12 bases unmatched. Written as DNA, the CDR3 is TGTGCCAGCAGCTATCGAACAGGGGGCCTTAGGACTGAAGCTTTCTTT. Its translation: CASSYRTGGLRTEAFF.

The genes are TRBV27 and TRBJ2-7; 8 nucleotides agree with TRBD2. CDR3 length: 15 residues. Germline V lookup: CDR1 MNHEY, CDR2 SMNVEV (reference sequence). V shed 5 bases and J 3 bases; nucleotides not matched to a gene: 9. The DNA for the CDR3 is TGTGCCAGCAGTCCGGCGCCGGGGGGGTTCTACGAGCAGTACTTC. Protein product: CASSPAPGGFYEQYF.

The gene calls are TRBV7-9 and TRBJ1-5; TRBD1 might be the D (5 bases). Germline V CDR1 and CDR2: SEHNR, FQNEAQ (reference sequence). The CDR3 has 12 residues. The V gene lost 5 bases and the J gene lost 7 bases, with 9 bases spanning the gap. The CDR3 coding sequence is TGTGCCAGCAGCGGGGCTCGGCAGCCCCAGCATTTT. Its protein product is CASSGARQPQHF. Looking up the rest from reference TRBV7-9 and TRBJ1-5 gives the full variable domain: DTGVSQNPRHKITKRGQNVTFRCDPISEHNRLYWYRQTLGQGPEFLTYFQNEAQLEKSRLLSDRFSAERPKGSFSTLEIQRTEQGDSAMYLCASSGARQPQHFGDGTRLSIL.

The chain combines TRBV5-1 with TRBJ2-7, with D possibly being TRBD2 (6 bases). The CDR3 loop spans 15 amino acids. Trimming stripped 0 bases from V and 0 bases from J, with 10 bases between. Germline lookup yields CDR1 SGHRS and CDR2 YFSETQ. This CDR3 reads CASSLEGLISYEQYF. CDR3 nucleotide sequence: TGCGCCAGCAGCTTGGAGGGACTGATCTCCTACGAGCAGTACTTC.

The V and J genes are TRBV6-2 or TRBV6-3 and TRBJ1-4; possibly TRBD1 for D (5 bases). V was trimmed by 0 bases and J by 0 bases, leaving 11 bases between them. Germline loops: CDR1 MNHEY, CDR2 SVGEGT. This CDR3 spans 17 amino acids. The CDR3 loop reads CASSYSAEGPTNEKLFF. In DNA, the CDR3 is TGTGCCAGCAGTTACTCGGCGGAGGGACCAACTAATGAAAAACTGTTTTTT.

This chain uses TRBV27 with TRBJ1-2; no clear D. CDR3 length: 14 residues. V gave up 7 bases and J gave up 6 bases, with 18 bases separating them. The germline V gene has CDR1 MNHEY and CDR2 SMNVEV (reference sequence). The CDR3 protein is CASTSAQAWDGYTF. In nucleotides, the CDR3 is TGTGCCAGCACTTCGGCCCAGGCCTGGGATGGCTACACCTTC.

This chain uses TRBV11-3 with TRBJ2-1; possibly TRBD2 for D (6 bases). The CDR3 totals 13 residues. V was pared by 2 bases and J by 11 bases, with 13 bases between. From germline, CDR1 is SGHNT and CDR2 YENEEA. This CDR3 is CASSLIGGWKQFF. The CDR3 bases are TGTGCCAGCAGCTTAATCGGGGGTTGGAAGCAGTTCTTC.

This clone has only one observation. The chain joins TRBV5-1 to TRBJ1-1; D is uncertain. Germline V gives CDR1 SGHRS, CDR2 YFSETQ. V shed 0 bases and J shed 4 bases, with 10 bases lying between them. The CDR3 runs to 14 residues. The CDR3 loop is CASSLGGALTEAFF. Written as DNA, the CDR3 is TGCGCCAGCAGCTTGGGGGGAGCACTCACTGAAGCTTTCTTT.

The chain employs TRBV2 and TRBJ2-2; 7 nucleotides line up with TRBD1. Trimming at V came to 7 bases and at J to 7 bases, leaving 6 bases not matched to a gene. CDR3 size: 13 residues. Germline lookup yields CDR1 SNHLY and CDR2 FYNNEI. CDR3 sequence (DNA): TGTGCCAGCACCATGACAGGGTTCGGGGAGCTGTTTTTT. This codes for CASTMTGFGELFF.

The chain is built from TRBV7-2 and TRBJ2-2, with 11 bases lining up with TRBD2. J lost 4 bases, V lost 4 bases, and 8 bases had no gene match. CDR3 size: 17 residues. Germline V lookup: CDR1 SGHTA, CDR2 FQGNSA. This chain's CDR3 is CASSSSLAGALTGELFF. In DNA, the CDR3 is TGTGCCAGCAGCTCATCACTAGCGGGGGCCCTCACCGGGGAGCTGTTTTTT.

The chain combines TRBV9 with TRBJ2-3, with 9 bases identical to TRBD1. V lost 0 bases, J lost 2 bases, and 4 bases stayed unmatched. This CDR3 has 16 amino acids. Germline CDR1 SGDLS, CDR2 YYNGEE. CDR3 protein: CASSVEGTGITDTQYF. CDR3 nucleotide sequence: TGTGCCAGCAGCGTAGAGGGGACAGGGATCACAGATACGCAGTATTTT.

CDR3 nucleotide sequence: TGCGCCAGCAGCTCCCGGGACAGGGGGGATGGCTACACCTTC. Its translation: CASSSRDRGDGYTF. The chain employs TRBV5-1 and TRBJ1-2; 11 bases align to TRBD1. Losses at the gene ends were 3 bases for V and 6 bases for J; bases not matched to a gene: 4. The CDR3 sequence is 14 residues long. Germline-derived CDR1 and CDR2 are SGHRS and YFSETQ.

This sequence joins TRBV7-9 and TRBJ2-7, with 9 bases that match TRBD2. In germline, CDR1 is SEHNR, CDR2 FQNEAQ (reference sequence). This CDR3 contains 14 residues. Trimming took 4 bases from V and 7 from J; bases not matched to a gene: 8. CDR3 sequence (DNA): TGTGCCAGCAGCTCGATAGCGGGGGAAGGGGAGCAGTACTTC. Translating gives CASSSIAGEGEQYF.

The rearrangement links TRBV24-1 to TRBJ2-3; 8 bases align to TRBD1. The CDR3 contains 15 residues. Trimming cost V 6 bases and J 3 bases; bases outside gene matches: 7. Per germline, CDR1 KGHDR and CDR2 SFDVKD. The CDR3 sequence is CATSTKYRGTDTQYF. In DNA, the CDR3 is TGTGCCACCAGTACTAAATACAGGGGGACAGATACGCAGTATTTT.

V is TRBV6-5 and J is TRBJ2-7; 8 nucleotides align to TRBD2. The CDR3 consists of 14 residues. Trimming took 7 bases from V and 3 from J; bases not matched to a gene: 8. In germline, CDR1 is MNHEY, CDR2 SVGAGI. The CDR3 reads CASTKAGAGYEQYF. The CDR3, as DNA: TGTGCCAGCACCAAAGCGGGGGCCGGCTACGAGCAGTACTTC.

This clone was seen a single time. The chain recombines TRBV7-2 with TRBJ2-7; possible D gene TRBD1, 5 bases. Germline CDR1 SGHTA, CDR2 FQGNSA. Deletions cut 3 bases from V and 4 bases from J, with 10 bases between. This CDR3 has 13 residues. CDR3: CASSFPGPYEQYF. The CDR3 nucleotides read TGTGCCAGCAGCTTCCCAGGGCCTTACGAGCAGTACTTC.

The chain is built from TRBV9 and TRBJ1-1, with D uncertain. V was clipped by 0 bases and J by 0 bases, with 6 bases between them. Germline values: CDR1 SGDLS, CDR2 YYNGEE. The CDR3 is made up of 14 amino acids. CDR3 amino acids: CASSVATMNTEAFF. CDR3 nucleotide sequence: TGTGCCAGCAGCGTAGCTACGATGAACACTGAAGCTTTCTTT.

The V gene is TRBV10-2, the J gene TRBJ2-3, with D tentatively TRBD2 (5 bases). This CDR3 region has 13 residues. V lost 10 bases, J lost 1 base, and 12 bases lay in between. Germline values: CDR1 WSHSY, CDR2 SAAADI. The CDR3: CATREVGTDTQYF. The CDR3 DNA reads as TGCGCCACACGGGAAGTGGGCACAGATACGCAGTATTTT.

This chain joins TRBV2 and TRBJ2-2; 10 nucleotides align to TRBD1. Germline V CDR1 and CDR2: SNHLY, FYNNEI. The V and J ends lost 6 bases and 3 bases, in that order; junction bases with no gene match: 4. This CDR3 is 15 amino acids long. The CDR3 DNA is TGTGCCAGCAGAAGACAGGGGGCAGACACCGGGGAGCTGTTTTTT. This encodes CASRRQGADTGELFF. The full variable domain, in which reference TRBV2 and TRBJ2-2 provide the parts outside the CDR3, is EPEVTQTPSHQVTQMGQEVILRCVPISNHLYFYWYRQILGQKVEFLVSFYNNEISEKSEIFDDQFSVERPDGSNFTLKIRSTKLEDSAMYFCASRRQGADTGELFFGEGSRLTVL.

This clone was seen a single time. The chain combines TRBV2 with TRBJ1-4, with 7 bases aligning to TRBD1. V gave up 9 bases and J gave up 5 bases; unmatched junction bases: 9. The CDR3 sequence is 14 residues long. Germline values: CDR1 SNHLY, CDR2 FYNNEI. CDR3 region: CASIPRTGNEKLFF. CDR3 DNA sequence: TGTGCCAGTATACCCCGGACAGGAAATGAAAAACTGTTTTTT.